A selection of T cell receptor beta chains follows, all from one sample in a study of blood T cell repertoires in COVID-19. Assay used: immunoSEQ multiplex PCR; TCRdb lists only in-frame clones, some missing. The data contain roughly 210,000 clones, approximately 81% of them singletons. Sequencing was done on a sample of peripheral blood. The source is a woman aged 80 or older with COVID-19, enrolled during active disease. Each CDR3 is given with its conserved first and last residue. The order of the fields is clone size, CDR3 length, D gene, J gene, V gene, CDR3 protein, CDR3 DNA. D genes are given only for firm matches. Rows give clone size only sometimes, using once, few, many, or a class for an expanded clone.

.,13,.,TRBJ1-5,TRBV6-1,CASSESPPQPQHF,TGTGCCAGCAGTGAGTCCCCTCCTCAGCCCCAGCATTTT
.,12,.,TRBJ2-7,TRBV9,CASSTDGYEQYF,TGTGCCAGCAGCACAGACGGTTACGAGCAGTACTTC
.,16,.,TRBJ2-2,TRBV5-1,CASSLRGIEGTGELFF,TGCGCCAGCAGCTTGAGGGGGATCGAGGGCACCGGGGAGCTGTTTTTT
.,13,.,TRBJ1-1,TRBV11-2,CASSLAQGSGAFF,TGTGCCAGCAGCTTAGCCCAGGGGAGTGGAGCTTTCTTT
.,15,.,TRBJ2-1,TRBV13,CASSLRRSPYNEQFF,TGTGCCAGCAGCCTACGCCGCTCCCCTTACAATGAGCAGTTCTTC
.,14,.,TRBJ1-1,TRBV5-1,CASSLAGDDTEAFF,TGCGCCAGCAGCTTGGCCGGGGATGACACTGAAGCTTTCTTT
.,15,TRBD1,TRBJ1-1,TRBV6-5,CASSYPPGQEGGAFF,TGTGCCAGCAGTTACCCGCCGGGACAGGAAGGAGGGGCTTTCTTT
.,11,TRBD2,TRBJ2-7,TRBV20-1,CSAWNERGLDF,TGCAGTGCTTGGAATGAGCGGGGACTGGACTTC
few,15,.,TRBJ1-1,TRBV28,CASNPHWAANTEAFF,TGTGCCAGCAACCCACATTGGGCAGCCAACACTGAAGCTTTCTTT
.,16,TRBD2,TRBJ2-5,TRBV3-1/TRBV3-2,CASSIGLAGTQETQYF,TGTGCCAGCAGCATCGGACTAGCGGGGACTCAAGAGACCCAGTACTTC
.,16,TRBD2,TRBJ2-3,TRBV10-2,CASRDSGGPRLDTQYF,TGCGCCAGCCGGGACTCGGGGGGGCCCCGGCTGGATACGCAGTATTTT
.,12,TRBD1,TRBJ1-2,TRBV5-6,CASSLDRDGYTF,TGTGCCAGCAGCCTGGACAGGGACGGCTACACCTTC
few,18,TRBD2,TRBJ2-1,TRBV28,CASRGTSGGAGSYNEQFF,TGTGCCAGCAGGGGTACTAGCGGGGGGGCGGGCTCCTACAATGAGCAGTTCTTC
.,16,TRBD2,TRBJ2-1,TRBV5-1,CASSTTGLAGRNEQFF,TGCGCCAGCAGCACGACGGGACTAGCGGGGCGTAATGAGCAGTTCTTC
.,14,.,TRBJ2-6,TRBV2,CASSEARGANVLTF,TGTGCCAGCAGTGAAGCGCGTGGGGCCAACGTCCTGACTTTC
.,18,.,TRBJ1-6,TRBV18,CASSPRNSLSSYNSPLHF,TGTGCCAGCTCACCACGTAACAGCTTGAGCTCCTATAATTCACCCCTCCACTTT
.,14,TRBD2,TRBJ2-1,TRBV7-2,CASSLGISGNEQFF,TGTGCCAGCAGCTTGGGAATTAGCGGGAATGAGCAGTTCTTC
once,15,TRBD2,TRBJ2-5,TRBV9,CASSVRAGGRETQYF,TGTGCCAGCAGCGTTAGGGCGGGGGGTCGAGAGACCCAGTACTTC
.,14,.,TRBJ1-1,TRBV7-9,CASSYLQANTEAFF,TGTGCCAGCAGCTATCTCCAGGCGAACACTGAAGCTTTCTTT
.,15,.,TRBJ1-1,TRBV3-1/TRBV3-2,CASSHRIAGYTEAFF,TGTGCCAGCAGCCACCGGATTGCCGGGTACACTGAAGCTTTCTTT
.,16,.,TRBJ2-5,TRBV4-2,CASSRSPQGFTETQYF,TGTGCCAGCAGCCGATCACCACAGGGATTCACGGAGACCCAGTACTTC
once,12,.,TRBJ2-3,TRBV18,CASSPRTDTQYF,TGTGCCAGCTCACCGCGAACAGATACGCAGTATTTT
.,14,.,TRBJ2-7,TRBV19,CASSRDSNNYEQYF,TGTGCCAGTAGTCGGGACTCGAACAACTACGAGCAGTACTTC
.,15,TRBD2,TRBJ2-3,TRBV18,CASSPLAGETGTQYF,TGTGCCAGCTCACCACTAGCGGGGGAAACCGGTACGCAGTATTTT
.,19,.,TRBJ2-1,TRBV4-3,CASSQDRNVGHPAANEQFF,TGCGCCAGCAGCCAAGATCGAAATGTAGGACACCCCGCGGCCAATGAGCAGTTCTTC
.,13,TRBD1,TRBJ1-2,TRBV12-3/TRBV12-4,CASRTGDSGGYTF,TGTGCCAGCAGAACAGGGGATTCCGGTGGCTACACCTTC
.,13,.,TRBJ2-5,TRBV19,CASSSGVQETQYF,TGTGCCAGTAGCTCGGGGGTACAAGAGACCCAGTACTTC
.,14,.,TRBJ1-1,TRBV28,CASMQRIDNTEAFF,TGTGCCAGCATGCAGAGGATTGATAACACTGAAGCTTTCTTT